This T cell receptor beta chain was captured in a study of T cell repertoires in cytomegalovirus infection. Note on this clonotype: Its antigen is unknown.

Each CDR3 protein gets one entry after TCRdb re-called the reads with MiXCR. Of 200,000 to 250,000 distinct CDR3 sequences detected, 35% to 45% appear once; the ten largest clones hold over 45%. CDR1 and CDR2 from the germline V gene are ENHRY and SYGVKD. The V gene lost 0 bases and the J gene lost 5 bases, with 17 bases spanning the gap. The CDR3 is 17 residues long. This chain connects TRBV10-3 to TRBJ2-1; D may be TRBD1 (7 bases). The receptor's source is a human donor in good health (CMV status not recorded). Some clones in this sample may be carry-over from other donors' samples. The sample consisted of CD8+ T cells from cultured PBMCs, taken from culture after CMV antigen stimulation. The CDR3 is CAISESSWRGLDNEQFF. DNA of the CDR3: TGTGCCATCAGTGAGTCGAGTTGGAGGGGGCTAGACAATGAGCAGTTCTTC.